This T cell receptor beta chain appears in the sequencing data of a study of cytomegalovirus exposure and HLA in healthy donors. Whole-study context: Early released data comprised around 85 million unique TCRs from HLA-typed donors. Study-level results: Analyzed later, most CMV-associated TCR beta chains appeared HLA-restricted. Most TCR beta V segments were productive about 87% or about 30% of the time in an earlier analysis. Follow-up analysis later connected one missense variant in DCLRE1C with trimming of TCR beta V- and J-genes.

V lost 1 base, J lost 2 bases, and 14 bases lay in between. This CDR3 has 16 residues. Germline assignment: CDR1 GTSNPN and CDR2 SVGIG (reference sequence). In the case of this clone: Antigen unknown.

Both 60 Vbeta primers and 13 Jbeta primers went into the PCR. Generated by immunoSEQ multiplex PCR, the TCRdb table keeps only in-frame clones and is missing some. The sample lists some 120,000 clones, over 8% occurring once. The origin of this receptor is a man aged 25-45 years in good health and CMV-seronegative. The chain has TRBV30 and TRBJ1-4, with a tentative D call TRBD1 (5 bases). The source material was PBMCs. The CDR3 is CAWSASGLYTNEKLFF. The CDR3 DNA reads TGTGCCTGGAGTGCTTCAGGGTTGTATACTAATGAAAAACTGTTTTTT.